This TCR beta chain was recorded in a study of memory CD4+ T cells and cytomegalovirus serostatus. The CDR3 runs to 16 residues. Trimming at V came to 0 bases and at J to 1 base, leaving 2 bases not matched to a gene. CDR1 and CDR2 from the germline V gene are SGHRS and YFSETQ. This clone was counted a few times. The sort gate was single viable CD3+CD4+CD8-CD45RO+ cells for memory CD4+ T cells. The data were produced by immunoSEQ multiplex PCR, yet TCRdb's version contains in-frame clones alone and is incomplete. The sample contains roughly 39,000 clones, around 78% of which appear only once. The sequence came from an adult in good health and CMV-seronegative. The J gene is TRBJ2-2, the V gene TRBV5-1; 8 bases match TRBD1. The sequencing input was memory CD4+ T cells from blood. The CDR3 bases are TGCGCCAGCAGCTTGGGACAGGGGTGGAACACCGGGGAGCTGTTTTTT. This translates into CASSLGQGWNTGELFF. Full variable domain (outside the CDR3, taken from reference TRBV5-1 and TRBJ2-2): KAGVTQTPRYLIKTRGQQVTLSCSPISGHRSVSWYQQTPGQGLQFLFEYFSETQRNKGNFPGRFSGRQFSNSRSEMNVSTLELGDSALYLCASSLGQGWNTGELFFGEGSRLTVL.